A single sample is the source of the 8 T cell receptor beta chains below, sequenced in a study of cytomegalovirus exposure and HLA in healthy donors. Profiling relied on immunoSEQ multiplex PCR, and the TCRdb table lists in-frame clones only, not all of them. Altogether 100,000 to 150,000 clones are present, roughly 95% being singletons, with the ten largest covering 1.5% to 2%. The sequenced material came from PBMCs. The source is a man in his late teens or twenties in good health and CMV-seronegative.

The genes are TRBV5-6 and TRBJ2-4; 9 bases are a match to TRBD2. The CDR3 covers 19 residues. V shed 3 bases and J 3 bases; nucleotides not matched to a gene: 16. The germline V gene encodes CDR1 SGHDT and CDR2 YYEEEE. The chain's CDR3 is CASSSPTPKAGGLKNIQYF. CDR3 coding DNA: TGTGCCAGCAGCTCCCCCACGCCTAAAGCGGGAGGCCTCAAAAACATTCAGTACTTC.

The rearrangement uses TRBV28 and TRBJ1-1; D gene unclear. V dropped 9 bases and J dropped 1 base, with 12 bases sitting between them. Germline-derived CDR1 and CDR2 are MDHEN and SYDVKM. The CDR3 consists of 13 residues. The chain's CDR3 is CASCPRPNTEAFF. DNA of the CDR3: TGTGCCAGTTGCCCGAGGCCGAACACTGAAGCTTTCTTT. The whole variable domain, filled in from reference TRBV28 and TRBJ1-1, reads DVKVTQSSRYLVKRTGEKVFLECVQDMDHENMFWYRQDPGLGLRLIYFSYDVKMKEKGDIPEGYSVSREKKERFSLILESASTNQTSMYLCASCPRPNTEAFFGQGTRLTVV.

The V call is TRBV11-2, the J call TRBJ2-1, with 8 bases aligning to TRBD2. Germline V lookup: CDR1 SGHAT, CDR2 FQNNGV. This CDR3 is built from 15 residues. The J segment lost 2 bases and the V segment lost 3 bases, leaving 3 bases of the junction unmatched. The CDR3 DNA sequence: TGTGCCAGCAGCTTCGGGGGGGTCACCTACAATGAGCAGTTCTTC. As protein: CASSFGGVTYNEQFF.

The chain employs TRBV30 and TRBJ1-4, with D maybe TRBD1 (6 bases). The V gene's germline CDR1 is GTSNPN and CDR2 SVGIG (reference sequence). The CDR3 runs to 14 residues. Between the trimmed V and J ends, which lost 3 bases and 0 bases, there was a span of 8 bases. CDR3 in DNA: TGTGCCTGGAGAAGGACAGCAACTAATGAAAAACTGTTTTTT. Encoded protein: CAWRRTATNEKLFF.

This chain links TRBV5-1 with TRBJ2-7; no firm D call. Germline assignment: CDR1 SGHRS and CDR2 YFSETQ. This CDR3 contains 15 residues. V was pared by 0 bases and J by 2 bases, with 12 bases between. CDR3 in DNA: TGCGCCAGCAGCTTGGTGGTCGGGTCTACCTACGAGCAGTACTTC. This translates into CASSLVVGSTYEQYF.

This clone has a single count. CDR3: CAIREGEYQPQHF. The CDR3 DNA sequence: TGTGCCATCAGGGAGGGGGAGTATCAGCCCCAGCATTTT. The rearrangement joins TRBV10-3 to TRBJ1-5; TRBD1 might be the D (6 bases). The V end lost 6 bases, the J end lost 5 bases, and 11 bases lay between the germline ends. From germline, CDR1 is ENHRY and CDR2 SYGVKD. The CDR3 extends over 13 amino acids.

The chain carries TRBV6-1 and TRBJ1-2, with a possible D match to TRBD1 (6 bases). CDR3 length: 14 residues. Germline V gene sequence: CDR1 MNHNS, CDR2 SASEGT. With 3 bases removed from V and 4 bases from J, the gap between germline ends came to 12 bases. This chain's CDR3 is CASSEVAGAYGYTF. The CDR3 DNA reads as TGTGCCAGCAGTGAGGTGGCAGGGGCCTATGGCTACACCTTC.

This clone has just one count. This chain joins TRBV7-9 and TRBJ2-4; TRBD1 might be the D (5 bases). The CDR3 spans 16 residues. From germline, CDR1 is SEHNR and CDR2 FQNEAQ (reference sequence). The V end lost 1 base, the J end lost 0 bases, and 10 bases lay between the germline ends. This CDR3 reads CASSLGSGLAKNIQYF. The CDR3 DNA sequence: TGTGCCAGCAGCTTAGGGTCAGGGCTAGCCAAAAACATTCAGTACTTC.